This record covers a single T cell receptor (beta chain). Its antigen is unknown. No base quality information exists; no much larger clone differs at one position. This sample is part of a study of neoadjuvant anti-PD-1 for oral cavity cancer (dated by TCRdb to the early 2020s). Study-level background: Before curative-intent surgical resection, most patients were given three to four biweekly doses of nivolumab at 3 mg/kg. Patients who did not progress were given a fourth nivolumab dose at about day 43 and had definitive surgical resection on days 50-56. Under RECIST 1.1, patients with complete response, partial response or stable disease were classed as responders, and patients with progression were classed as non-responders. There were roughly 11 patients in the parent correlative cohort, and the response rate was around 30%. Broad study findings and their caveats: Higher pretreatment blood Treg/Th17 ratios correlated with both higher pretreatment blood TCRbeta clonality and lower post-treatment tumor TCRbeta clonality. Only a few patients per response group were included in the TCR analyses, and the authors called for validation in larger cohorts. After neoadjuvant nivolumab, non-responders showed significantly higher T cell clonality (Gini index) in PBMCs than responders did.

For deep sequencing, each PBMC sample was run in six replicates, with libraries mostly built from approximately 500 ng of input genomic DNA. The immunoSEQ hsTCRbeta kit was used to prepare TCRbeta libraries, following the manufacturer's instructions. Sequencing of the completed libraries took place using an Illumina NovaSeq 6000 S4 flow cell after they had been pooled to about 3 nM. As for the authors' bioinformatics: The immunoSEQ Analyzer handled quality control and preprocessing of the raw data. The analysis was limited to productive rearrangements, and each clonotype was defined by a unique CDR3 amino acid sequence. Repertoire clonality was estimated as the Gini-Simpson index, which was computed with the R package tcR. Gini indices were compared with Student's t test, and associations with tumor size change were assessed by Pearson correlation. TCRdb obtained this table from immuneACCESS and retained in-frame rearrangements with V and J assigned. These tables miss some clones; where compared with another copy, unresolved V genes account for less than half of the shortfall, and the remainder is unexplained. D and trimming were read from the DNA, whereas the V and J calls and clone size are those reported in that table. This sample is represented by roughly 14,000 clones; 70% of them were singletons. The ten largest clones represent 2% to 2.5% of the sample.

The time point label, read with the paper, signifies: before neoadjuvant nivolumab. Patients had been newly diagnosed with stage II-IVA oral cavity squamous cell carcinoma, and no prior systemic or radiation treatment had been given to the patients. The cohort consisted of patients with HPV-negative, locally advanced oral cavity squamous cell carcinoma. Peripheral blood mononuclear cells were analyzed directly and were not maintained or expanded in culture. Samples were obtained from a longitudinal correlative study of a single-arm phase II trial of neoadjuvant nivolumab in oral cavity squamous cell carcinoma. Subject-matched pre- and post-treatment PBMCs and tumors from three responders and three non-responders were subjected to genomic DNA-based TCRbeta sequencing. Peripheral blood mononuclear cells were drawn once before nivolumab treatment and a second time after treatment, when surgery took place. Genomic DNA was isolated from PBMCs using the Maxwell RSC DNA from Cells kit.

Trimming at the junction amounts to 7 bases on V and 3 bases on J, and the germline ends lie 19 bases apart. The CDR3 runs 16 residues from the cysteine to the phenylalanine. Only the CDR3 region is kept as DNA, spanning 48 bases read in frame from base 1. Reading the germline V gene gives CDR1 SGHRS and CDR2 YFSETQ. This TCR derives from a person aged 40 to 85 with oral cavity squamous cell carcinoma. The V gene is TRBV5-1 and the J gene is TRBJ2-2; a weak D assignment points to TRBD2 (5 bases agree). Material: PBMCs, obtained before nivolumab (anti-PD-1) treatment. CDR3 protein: CASSRGLGIDTGELFF. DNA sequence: TGCGCCAGCTCCCGCGGGCTCGGGATAGACACCGGGGAGCTGTTTTTT.